The next 6 T cell receptor beta chains were all read from a single sample in a study of blood T cell repertoires in COVID-19. Assay: immunoSEQ multiplex PCR; the TCRdb copy retains only in-frame clones and omits some. The table records 250,000 to 300,000 clones, 84% of them present only once. Sequenced sample: PBMCs or T cells enriched from blood (not recorded which). These receptor sequences come from a man aged 30-40 years with acute COVID-19.

There are a few counts of this clone. The J gene is TRBJ1-2, the V gene TRBV6-5, with TRBD1 as a possible D gene (5 bases). This CDR3 has 13 amino acids. V was clipped by 5 bases and J by 2 bases, with 9 bases between them. Germline V gene lookup returns CDR1 MNHEY and CDR2 SVGAGI. The CDR3 DNA follows: TGTGCCAGCAGTCGCGACAGCAACTATGGCTACACCTTC. Encoded protein: CASSRDSNYGYTF.

The chain employs TRBV19 and TRBJ1-5, with D maybe TRBD1 (6 bases). The V gene lost 3 bases and the J gene lost 6 bases, with 18 bases spanning the gap. Per germline, CDR1 LNHDA and CDR2 SQIVND (reference sequence). There are 16 residues in the CDR3. CDR3 sequence reads: CASSMGALQSVQPQHF. The CDR3 DNA reads TGTGCCAGTAGTATGGGGGCCTTACAGTCGGTTCAGCCCCAGCATTTT.

V is TRBV11-3 and J is TRBJ1-3, with no clear D. Germline CDR1 SGHNT, CDR2 YENEEA. The CDR3 runs to 14 residues. V lost 1 base to trimming and J lost 2 bases, with 6 bases between them. CDR3 sequence: CASSLGQTGNTIYF. CDR3 nucleotide sequence: TGTGCCAGCAGCTTAGGCCAGACTGGAAACACCATATATTTT.

The V gene is TRBV27, the J gene TRBJ1-2, with 9 bases fitting TRBD1. V trimming: 3 bases; J trimming: 6 bases; junction bases outside the gene matches: 5. The CDR3 runs 14 residues. CDR1 and CDR2 from the germline V gene are MNHEY and SMNVEV (reference sequence). The CDR3: CASSFAWTGDGYTF. CDR3 in DNA: TGTGCCAGCAGTTTCGCGTGGACAGGGGATGGCTACACCTTC.

The gene calls are TRBV30 and TRBJ1-2; D is possibly TRBD1 (5 bases). The germline CDR1 and CDR2 sequences are GTSNPN and SVGIG (reference sequence). The ends were cut back, 3 bases at V and 4 bases at J, with 9 bases in the middle. This CDR3 is built from 12 residues. CDR3 region: CAWRGVIYGYTF. DNA for the CDR3: TGTGCCTGGAGAGGGGTGATCTATGGCTACACCTTC.

This chain links TRBV19 with TRBJ1-1; TRBD1 aligns across 7 bases. The CDR3 totals 14 residues. With V trimmed by 5 bases and J by 1 base, 4 bases remained unmatched. Germline lookup yields CDR1 LNHDA and CDR2 SQIVND (reference sequence). The CDR3 region is CASSPGQRNTEAFF. In DNA form, the CDR3 reads TGTGCCAGTAGTCCGGGACAGAGGAACACTGAAGCTTTCTTT.